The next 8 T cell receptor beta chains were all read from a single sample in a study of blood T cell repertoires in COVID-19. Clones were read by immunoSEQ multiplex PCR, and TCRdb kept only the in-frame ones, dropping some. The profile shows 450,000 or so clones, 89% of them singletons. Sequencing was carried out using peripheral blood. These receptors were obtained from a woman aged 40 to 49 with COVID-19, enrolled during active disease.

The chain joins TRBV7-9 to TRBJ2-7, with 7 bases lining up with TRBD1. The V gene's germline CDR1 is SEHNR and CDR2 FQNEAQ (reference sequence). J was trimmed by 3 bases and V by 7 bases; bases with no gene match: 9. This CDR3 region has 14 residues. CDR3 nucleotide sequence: TGTGCCAGCACCACAGGGGACCCCTACTACGAGCAGTACTTC. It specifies CASTTGDPYYEQYF.

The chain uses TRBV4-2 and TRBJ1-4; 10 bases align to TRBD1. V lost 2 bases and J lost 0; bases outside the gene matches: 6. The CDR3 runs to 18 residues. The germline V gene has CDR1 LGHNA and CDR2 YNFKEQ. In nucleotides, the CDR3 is TGTGCCAGCAGCCAAACCGGGACAGGGGACCCAACTAATGAAAAACTGTTTTTT. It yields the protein CASSQTGTGDPTNEKLFF.

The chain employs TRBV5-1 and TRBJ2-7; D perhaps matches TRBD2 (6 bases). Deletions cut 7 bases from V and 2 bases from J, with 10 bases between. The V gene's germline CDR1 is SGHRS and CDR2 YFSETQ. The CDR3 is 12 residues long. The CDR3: CASWRDPYEQYF. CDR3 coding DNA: TGCGCCAGCTGGCGGGACCCCTACGAGCAGTACTTC.

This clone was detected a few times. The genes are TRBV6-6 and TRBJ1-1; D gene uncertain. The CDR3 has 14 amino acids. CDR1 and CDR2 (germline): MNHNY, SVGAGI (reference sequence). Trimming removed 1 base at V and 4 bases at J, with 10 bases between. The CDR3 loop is CASSYFWRSTEAFF. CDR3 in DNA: TGTGCCAGCAGTTACTTTTGGAGGAGCACTGAAGCTTTCTTT.

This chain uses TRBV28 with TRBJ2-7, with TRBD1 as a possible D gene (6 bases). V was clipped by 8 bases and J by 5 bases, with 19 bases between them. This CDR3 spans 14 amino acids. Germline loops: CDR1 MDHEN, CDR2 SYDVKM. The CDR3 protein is CASGTQGLVNEQYF. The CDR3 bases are TGTGCCAGCGGCACACAGGGTTTAGTTAACGAGCAGTACTTC.

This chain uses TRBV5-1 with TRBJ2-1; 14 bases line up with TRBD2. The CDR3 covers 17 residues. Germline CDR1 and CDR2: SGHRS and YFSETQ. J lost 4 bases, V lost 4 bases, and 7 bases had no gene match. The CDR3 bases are TGCGCCAGCAGCCCCCAATGGACTAGCGGGAGGTACAATGAGCAGTTCTTC. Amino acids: CASSPQWTSGRYNEQFF.

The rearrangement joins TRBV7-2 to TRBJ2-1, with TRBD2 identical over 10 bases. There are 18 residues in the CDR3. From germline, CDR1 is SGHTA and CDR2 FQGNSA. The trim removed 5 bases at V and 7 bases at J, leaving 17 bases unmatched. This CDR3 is CASSPYSPLAGTKNEQFF. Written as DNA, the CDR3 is TGTGCCAGCAGCCCATACTCTCCACTAGCGGGAACTAAGAATGAGCAGTTCTTC.

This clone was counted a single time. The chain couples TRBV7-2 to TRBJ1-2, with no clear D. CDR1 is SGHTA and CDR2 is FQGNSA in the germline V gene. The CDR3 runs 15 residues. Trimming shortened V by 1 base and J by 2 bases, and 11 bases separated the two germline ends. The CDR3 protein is CASSLGSGKNYGYTF. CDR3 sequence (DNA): TGTGCCAGCAGCTTAGGATCAGGAAAAAACTATGGCTACACCTTC.